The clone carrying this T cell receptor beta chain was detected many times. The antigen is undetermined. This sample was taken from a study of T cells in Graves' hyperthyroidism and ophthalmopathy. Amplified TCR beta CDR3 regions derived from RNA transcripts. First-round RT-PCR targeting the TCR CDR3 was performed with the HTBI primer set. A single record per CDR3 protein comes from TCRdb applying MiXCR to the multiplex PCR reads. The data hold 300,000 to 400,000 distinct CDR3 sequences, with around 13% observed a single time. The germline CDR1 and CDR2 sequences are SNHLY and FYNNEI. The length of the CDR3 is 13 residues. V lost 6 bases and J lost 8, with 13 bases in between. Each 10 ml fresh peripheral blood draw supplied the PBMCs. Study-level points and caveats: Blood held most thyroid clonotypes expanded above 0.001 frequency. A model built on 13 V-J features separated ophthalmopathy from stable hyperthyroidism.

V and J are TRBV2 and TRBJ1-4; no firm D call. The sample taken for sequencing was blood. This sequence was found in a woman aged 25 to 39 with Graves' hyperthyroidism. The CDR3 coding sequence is TGTGCCAGCAGCTCCGGGTTACACGAAAAACTGTTTTTT. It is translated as CASSSGLHEKLFF.